The clone carrying this TCR beta chain was found once. Antigen specificity is unknown. The sample is drawn from a study of blood T cells in healthy people across ages. Study-level points and caveats: Older age went with lower TCR beta diversity per million T cells, in a roughly linear way. Long-lived donors exceeded aged donors in naive CD4+ cells and diversity.

Isolation recovered at least 7 million PBMCs from every sample. Through a sample-barcoded 5' primer and a J-beta primer mix, a second PCR was run for roughly 7 to 12 cycles. CDR3-containing paired-end reads numbering at least 2.5 million came from each sample. Each CDR3 protein is one row after TCRdb ran MiXCR on the 5' RACE reads. Of fewer than 900,000 distinct CDR3 sequences in the sample, around 46% were seen once. Germline V gene sequence: CDR1 DFQATT, CDR2 SNEGSKA (reference sequence). Unmatched junction bases numbered 3, after V lost 2 bases and J lost 4 bases. The CDR3 has 15 amino acids. This chain joins TRBV20-1 and TRBJ2-3, with TRBD2 matching over 13 bases. Sequencing was performed on blood. This clonotype originated in a woman aged 60-75 years in good health. CDR3 region: CSARTSGGGPDTQYF. The CDR3 coding sequence is TGCAGTGCTAGAACTAGCGGGGGGGGGCCAGATACGCAGTATTTT.